This paragraph reports one T cell receptor beta chain. This sample is drawn from a study of blood T cell repertoires in COVID-19. There are 17 residues in the CDR3. The germline V gene encodes CDR1 MNHEY and CDR2 SVGEGT. Trimming at V came to 4 bases and at J to 1 base, leaving 9 bases not matched to a gene. In the source study's methods: Estimated nucleated cell counts came from reference gene primer amplification. Some clones are missing from TCRdb's copy, which holds only in-frame ones; the method was immunoSEQ multiplex PCR. V, J and clone size derive from that table, while D and trimming were established from the DNA sequence. The profile shows about 40,000 clones, 75% to 90% of them singletons.

The TCR sequence derives from a human donor in a cohort sampled during active COVID-19. Sequenced: peripheral blood. V usage is TRBV6-2 or TRBV6-3 and J usage is TRBJ2-1; 8 nucleotides line up with TRBD2. In nucleotides, the CDR3 is TGTGCCAGCAGTTGGGACGGGGGGGCCCGGTCCTACAATGAGCAGTTCTTC. It encodes CASSWDGGARSYNEQFF.